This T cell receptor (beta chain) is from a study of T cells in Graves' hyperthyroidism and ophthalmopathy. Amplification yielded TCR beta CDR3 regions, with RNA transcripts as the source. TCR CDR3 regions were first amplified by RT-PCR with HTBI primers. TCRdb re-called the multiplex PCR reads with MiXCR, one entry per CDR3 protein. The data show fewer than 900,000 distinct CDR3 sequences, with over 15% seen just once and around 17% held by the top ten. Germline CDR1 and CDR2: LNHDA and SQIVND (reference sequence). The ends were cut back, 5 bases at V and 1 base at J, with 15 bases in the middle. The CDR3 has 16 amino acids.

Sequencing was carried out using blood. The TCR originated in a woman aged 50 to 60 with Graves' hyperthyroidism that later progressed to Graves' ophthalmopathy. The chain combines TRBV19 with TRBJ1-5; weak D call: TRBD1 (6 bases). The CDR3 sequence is CASSSRGVTSNQPQHF. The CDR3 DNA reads TGTGCCAGTAGTTCCAGGGGAGTGACGAGCAATCAGCCCCAGCATTTT.